The rows below give T cell receptor beta chains drawn from one sample of a study of identical twins. From the 5' RACE reads, TCRdb called clonotypes with MiXCR, one entry per CDR3 protein. The data show more than 200,000 distinct CDR3 sequences, about 14% seen once. What was sequenced was memory (CD45RO+) T cells sorted from blood. Source of these receptors: a woman younger than 35 in good health. Both conserved end residues are part of each CDR3. The D gene is left open where the match is weak. Some rows have no size entry. The others give once, few or many, or a class for an expanded clone.

v_call	j_call	clone_size	d_call	cdr3_aa	cdr3_nt
TRBV12-3/TRBV12-4	TRBJ2-3	.	TRBD2	CASSRTSGRGTQYF	TGTGCCAGCAGTCGGACTAGCGGGAGAGGTACGCAGTATTTT
TRBV7-8	TRBJ2-1	.	.	CASSLEGFHNEQFF	TGTGCCAGCAGCTTAGAGGGCTTTCACAATGAGCAGTTCTTC
TRBV12-3/TRBV12-4	TRBJ2-1	.	.	CTSSLASSRWTTPFNEQFF	TGTACCAGCAGTTTGGCCTCCTCCCGGTGGACTACCCCCTTCAATGAGCAGTTCTTC
TRBV11-3	TRBJ1-1	few	.	CASSYAGSWEF	TGTGCCAGCAGCTATGCAGGGTCCTGGGAGTTT
TRBV2	TRBJ2-5	.	.	CASRGEPETQYF	TGTGCCAGCAGAGGGGAGCCAGAGACCCAGTACTTC
TRBV6-1	TRBJ1-2	.	TRBD1	CASGSRDRGTYGYTF	TGTGCCAGCGGCTCCCGGGACAGGGGAACCTATGGCTACACCTTC
TRBV3-1	TRBJ2-1	.	.	CASSQVGSYNEQFF	TGTGCCAGCAGCCAAGTCGGGAGTTACAATGAGCAGTTCTTC
TRBV24-1	TRBJ2-1	few	TRBD1	CATSGPGQGSYNEQFF	TGTGCCACCAGTGGCCCGGGACAGGGGTCCTACAATGAGCAGTTCTTC
TRBV5-1	TRBJ2-3	few	TRBD2	CASSRRTSGGGDTQYF	TGCGCCAGCAGCCGCAGGACTAGCGGGGGGGGTGATACGCAGTATTTT
TRBV6-1	TRBJ1-2	few	.	CASSGAGPAYGYTF	TGTGCCAGCAGTGGAGCGGGCCCAGCCTATGGCTACACCTTC
TRBV20-1	TRBJ2-1	.	TRBD1	CSASGQGPGEQFF	TGCAGTGCTTCAGGACAGGGTCCTGGTGAGCAGTTCTTC
TRBV13	TRBJ2-2	once	TRBD2	CASSSTELAGISGELFF	TGTGCCAGCAGCTCCACCGAGCTAGCGGGGATTTCCGGGGAGCTGTTTTTT
TRBV3-1	TRBJ2-7	.	.	CASSQTGMGEQYF	TGTGCCAGCAGCCAAACAGGGATGGGCGAGCAGTACTTC
TRBV3-1	TRBJ2-5	.	.	CASSHSLLAGRETQYF	TGTGCCAGCAGCCACTCCCTTCTCGCGGGAAGGGAGACCCAGTACTTC
TRBV20-1	TRBJ2-7	.	.	CSATGGGGRSGFENEQYF	TGCAGTGCTACTGGAGGAGGGGGCAGGAGCGGGTTCGAGAACGAGCAGTACTTC
TRBV10-1	TRBJ2-5	few	.	CASSESGLEETQYF	TGCGCCAGCAGTGAGTCGGGACTCGAGGAGACCCAGTACTTC
TRBV6-6	TRBJ2-7	once	.	CASRRGQFYEQYF	TGTGCCAGCAGAAGGGGACAATTCTACGAGCAGTACTTC
TRBV3-1	TRBJ2-7	few	TRBD1	CASSPRDRGDLEQYF	TGTGCCAGCAGCCCTCGGGACAGGGGAGATCTGGAGCAGTACTTC
TRBV9	TRBJ1-4	few	.	CASSRGANEKLFF	TGTGCCAGCAGTAGGGGGGCTAATGAAAAACTGTTTTTT
TRBV2	TRBJ2-7	.	TRBD1	CASSLGQGVNEQYF	TGTGCCAGCAGCCTGGGACAGGGGGTTAACGAGCAGTACTTC
TRBV9	TRBJ2-5	few	TRBD2	CASSGTSGGRGETQYF	TGTGCCAGCAGCGGGACTAGCGGGGGGAGAGGGGAGACCCAGTACTTC
TRBV2	TRBJ1-1	many	.	CASSREVNTEAFF	TGTGCCAGCAGCAGAGAGGTGAACACTGAAGCTTTCTTT
TRBV7-2	TRBJ2-2	few	.	CASSLEITGELFF	TGTGCCAGCAGCTTAGAGATCACCGGGGAGCTGTTTTTT
TRBV20-1	TRBJ2-3	few	TRBD2	CSAPTSGRSTDTQYF	TGCAGTGCTCCGACTAGCGGGAGAAGCACAGATACGCAGTATTTT
TRBV10-3	TRBJ1-5	many	TRBD1	CAISEGQGQPQHF	TGTGCCATCAGTGAGGGACAGGGACAGCCCCAGCATTTT
TRBV4-3	TRBJ1-1	few	.	CASSQEVEGPAFF	TGCGCCAGCAGCCAAGAGGTCGAAGGCCCAGCTTTCTTT
TRBV4-3	TRBJ2-6	few	.	CASSHGPTRGANVLTF	TGCGCCAGCAGCCATGGACCCACACGAGGGGCCAACGTCCTGACTTTC
TRBV18	TRBJ2-4	few	.	CASSPGGTVIRSEYF	TGTGCCAGCTCACCTGGGGGGACGGTCATCAGGTCGGAGTACTTC
TRBV20-1	TRBJ1-3	.	TRBD1	CSARGGQGTGNGNTIYF	TGCAGTGCTAGAGGGGGACAGGGAACCGGTAACGGAAACACCATATATTTT
TRBV6-2/TRBV6-3	TRBJ2-5	.	TRBD2	CASKTGTSGSETQYF	TGTGCCAGCAAAACGGGGACTAGCGGGAGTGAGACCCAGTACTTC
TRBV7-9	TRBJ2-7	.	.	CASSKDGSGHGYEQYF	TGTGCCAGCAGCAAAGACGGGTCGGGGCATGGGTACGAGCAGTACTTC
TRBV5-1	TRBJ2-7	few	TRBD1	CASSSLRGSDYEQYF	TGCGCCAGCAGCAGTCTCAGGGGGAGCGATTACGAGCAGTACTTC
TRBV7-2	TRBJ2-7	.	.	CASSFRGGSTEQYF	TGTGCCAGCAGCTTCCGTGGGGGGTCCACCGAGCAGTACTTC
TRBV6-2/TRBV6-3	TRBJ2-2	.	TRBD1	CASSQIGTGSNTGELFF	TGTGCCAGCAGCCAAATAGGGACAGGGTCGAACACCGGGGAGCTGTTTTTT
TRBV7-2	TRBJ2-7	many	.	CASGYGGPTYEQYF	TGTGCCAGCGGGTACGGGGGGCCCACCTACGAGCAGTACTTC
TRBV20-1	TRBJ1-2	many	.	CSAEHGTFGYTF	TGCAGTGCTGAGCACGGGACATTCGGCTACACCTTC
TRBV15	TRBJ2-1	.	.	CATSSMTSTEQFF	TGTGCCACCAGCAGCATGACTAGTACTGAGCAGTTCTTC
TRBV20-1	TRBJ1-2	.	.	CSARDTGVDYGYTF	TGCAGTGCTAGAGACACAGGAGTAGACTATGGCTACACCTTC
TRBV28	TRBJ2-7	few	.	CATLGPPVFEQYF	TGTGCCACCCTAGGGCCCCCCGTCTTCGAGCAGTACTTC
TRBV3-1	TRBJ1-6	.	TRBD1	CASSHGQGDSPLHF	TGTGCCAGCAGCCATGGACAGGGGGATTCACCCCTCCACTTT
TRBV20-1	TRBJ2-7	few	.	CSARIRLRSEEQYF	TGCAGTGCCCGTATCAGGCTCCGAAGCGAAGAGCAGTACTTC
TRBV6-1	TRBJ1-3	.	TRBD1	CASSQGDSSGNTIYF	TGTGCCAGCAGCCAAGGGGACAGCTCTGGAAACACCATATATTTT
TRBV11-3	TRBJ2-1	.	TRBD2	CASSLFSGGAGNEQFF	TGTGCCAGCAGCTTATTTTCCGGGGGGGCGGGGAATGAGCAGTTCTTC
TRBV20-1	TRBJ2-1	many	.	CSARVRGDSYNEQFF	TGCAGTGCTAGAGTCAGGGGGGACTCCTACAATGAGCAGTTCTTC
TRBV3-1	TRBJ2-3	.	.	CASSPGEAFTDTQYF	TGTGCCAGCAGCCCGGGAGAGGCATTCACAGATACGCAGTATTTT
TRBV5-1	TRBJ2-3	.	TRBD2	CASTQRGAFRGADTQYF	TGCGCCAGCACTCAGCGGGGGGCGTTTAGGGGGGCAGATACGCAGTATTTT
TRBV7-2	TRBJ2-1	many	TRBD1	CASSPDRGRNEQFF	TGTGCCAGCAGCCCAGACAGGGGCCGCAATGAGCAGTTCTTC
TRBV9	TRBJ2-7	few	.	CASSVAPTGLLTYEQYF	TGTGCCAGCAGCGTAGCCCCAACCGGGCTTCTCACCTACGAGCAGTACTTC
TRBV12-3/TRBV12-4	TRBJ1-2	few	.	CASRAQRTGHTGGYTF	TGTGCCAGCCGAGCCCAGCGAACGGGACATACGGGTGGCTACACCTTC